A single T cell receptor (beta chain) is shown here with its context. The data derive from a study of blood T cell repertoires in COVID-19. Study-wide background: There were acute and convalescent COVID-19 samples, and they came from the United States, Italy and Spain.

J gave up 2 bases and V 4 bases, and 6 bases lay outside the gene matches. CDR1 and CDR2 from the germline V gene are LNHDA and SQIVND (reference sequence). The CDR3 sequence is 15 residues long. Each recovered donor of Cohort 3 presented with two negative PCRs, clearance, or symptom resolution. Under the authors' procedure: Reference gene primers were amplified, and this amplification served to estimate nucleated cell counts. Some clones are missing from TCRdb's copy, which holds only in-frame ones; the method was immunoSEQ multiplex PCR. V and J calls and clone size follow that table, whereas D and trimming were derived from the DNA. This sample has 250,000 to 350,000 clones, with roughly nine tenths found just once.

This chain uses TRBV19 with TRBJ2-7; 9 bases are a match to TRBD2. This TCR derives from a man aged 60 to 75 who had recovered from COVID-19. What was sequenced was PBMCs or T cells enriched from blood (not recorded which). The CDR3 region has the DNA TGTGCCAGTAGTAGGAAGACTAGCGGTACCTACGAGCAGTACTTC. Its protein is CASSRKTSGTYEQYF.